Each of the 32 T cell receptor beta chains below was sequenced from the same sample in a study of shared clonotypes between healthy human individuals. The repertoire was sequenced with immunoSEQ multiplex PCR; TCRdb's copy has only in-frame clones and lacks some. The sample gives some 1 million clones, around 74% of which show up once; approximately 1.5% is in the top ten. Input material: memory CD4+ T cells sorted from blood. Subset meaning: CD45RA-negative fraction. Source of these receptors: a man younger than 35 in good health.

Turning to this clone: The sample carries other DNA sequences with the same CDR3. J is TRBJ2-3 and V is TRBV19, with D possibly matching TRBD1 (5 bases). CDR1 and CDR2 from the germline V gene are LNHDA and SQIVND (reference sequence). With 5 bases removed from V and 1 base from J, the gap between germline ends came to 13 bases. The CDR3 covers 15 residues. Here the CDR3 DNA reads TGTGCCAGTAGTCCTCAGGGCATCGGCACAGATACGCAGTATTTT. Encoded protein: CASSPQGIGTDTQYF.

The J gene is TRBJ2-7, the V gene TRBV6-5, with 9 bases that match TRBD1. CDR3 length: 12 amino acids. V shed 9 bases, J shed 5 bases, and the junction held 5 bases outside the gene matches. Germline values: CDR1 MNHEY, CDR2 SVGAGI. The CDR3 coding sequence is TGTGCCAGTCGGGACAGGGACCACGAGCAGTACTTC. Its translation is CASRDRDHEQYF.

The rearrangement links TRBV28 to TRBJ1-1; D is ambiguous. The CDR3 is 12 residues long. Trimming stripped 3 bases from V and 9 bases from J, with 11 bases between. Germline CDR1 and CDR2: MDHEN and SYDVKM. The CDR3 region is CASSLVEAKAFF. The CDR3 bases are TGTGCCAGCAGTTTGGTCGAAGCCAAAGCTTTCTTT.

This chain joins TRBV13 and TRBJ2-7; TRBD2 aligns across 11 bases. Germline values: CDR1 PRHDT, CDR2 FYEKMQ (reference sequence). The CDR3 loop spans 18 amino acids. J gave up 2 bases and V 0 bases, and 9 bases lay outside the gene matches. The CDR3 loop reads CASSLGVPGTSGAYEQYF. CDR3 coding DNA: TGTGCCAGCAGCTTAGGCGTTCCGGGGACTAGCGGTGCCTACGAGCAGTACTTC.

The CDR3 bases are TGTGCCAGCAGTCCCCTAGCGGGAGGGGCCAATGAGCAGTTCTTC. Its translation: CASSPLAGGANEQFF. This chain uses TRBV2 with TRBJ2-1; 12 nucleotides match TRBD2. The V segment lost 5 bases and the J segment 6 bases; nucleotides outside the gene matches: 5. The CDR3 length is 15 residues. Germline V gene data show CDR1 as SNHLY and CDR2 as FYNNEI.

The chain employs TRBV18 and TRBJ1-6, with 8 bases identical to TRBD1. Germline CDR1 is KGHSH and CDR2 is LQKENI. Unmatched junction bases numbered 5, after V lost 0 bases and J lost 4 bases. This CDR3 spans 17 amino acids. CDR3 loop: CASSPPNQGAYNSPLHF. The CDR3 DNA sequence: TGTGCCAGCTCACCACCCAACCAGGGGGCGTATAATTCACCCCTCCACTTT. The full variable domain, in which reference TRBV18 and TRBJ1-6 provide the parts outside the CDR3, is NAGVMQNPRHLVRRRGQEARLRCSPMKGHSHVYWYRQLPEEGLKFMVYLQKENIIDESGMPKERFSAEFPKEGPSILRIQQVVRGDSAAYFCASSPPNQGAYNSPLHFGNGTRLTVT.

The chain has TRBV5-4 and TRBJ1-4; 8 nucleotides align to TRBD1. The CDR3 has 14 residues. Germline CDR1 reads SGHNT; CDR2 reads YYREEE (reference sequence). V dropped 2 bases and J dropped 8; count of bases not matched to a gene: 5. DNA for the CDR3: TGTGCCAGCAGCTTCGACAGGGGCGAAGAAAAACTGTTTTTT. Translation gives CASSFDRGEEKLFF. Combining the CDR3 with reference TRBV5-4 and TRBJ1-4 gives the whole variable domain ETGVTQSPTHLIKTRGQQVTLRCSSQSGHNTVSWYQQALGQGPQFIFQYYREEENGRGNFPPRFSGLQFPNYSSELNVNALELDDSALYLCASSFDRGEEKLFFGSGTQLSVL.

The CDR3 spells CASNWGGSDEKLFF. Written as DNA, the CDR3 is TGTGCCAGCAACTGGGGGGGCTCAGATGAAAAACTGTTTTTT. The chain employs TRBV6-1 and TRBJ1-4, with a tentative D call TRBD1 (6 bases). V was cut by 7 bases and J by 6 bases, with 15 bases left in between. This CDR3 comprises 14 residues. Germline CDR1 MNHNS, CDR2 SASEGT.

This clone occurred once. This chain joins TRBV18 and TRBJ1-3; D is undetermined. Germline CDR1 KGHSH, CDR2 LQKENI. V shed 1 base and J shed 0 bases, with 7 bases lying between them. This CDR3 has 15 residues. CDR3 sequence reads: CASSPLQVSGNTIYF. DNA for the CDR3: TGTGCCAGCTCACCACTTCAGGTCTCTGGAAACACCATATATTTT.

This sequence joins TRBV6-6 and TRBJ2-7, with TRBD1 identical over 10 bases. Germline lookup yields CDR1 MNHNY and CDR2 SVGAGI (reference sequence). Trimming at V came to 5 bases and at J to 3 bases, leaving 4 bases not matched to a gene. CDR3 length: 14 residues. The CDR3 DNA reads TGTGCCAGCAGTAAGACAGGGGGCGGCTACGAGCAGTACTTC. Translation: CASSKTGGGYEQYF.

Concerning this clone: This specimen includes other DNA sequences encoding the same CDR3. This chain joins TRBV5-1 and TRBJ2-3, with 7 bases that match TRBD1. The CDR3 loop spans 16 amino acids. With V trimmed by 0 bases and J by 0 bases, 4 bases remained unmatched. Germline assignment: CDR1 SGHRS and CDR2 YFSETQ. CDR3 sequence: CASSLVSGGSTDTQYF. For the CDR3, the DNA is TGCGCCAGCAGCTTGGTGTCAGGGGGTAGCACAGATACGCAGTATTTT.

The V and J genes are TRBV28 and TRBJ2-4; D gene uncertain. Germline V gene sequence: CDR1 MDHEN, CDR2 SYDVKM. This CDR3 region has 14 residues. Trimming left V 1 base short and J 6 bases short, with 10 bases between. The CDR3 loop is CASSLLGIRNIQYF. CDR3 DNA: TGTGCCAGCAGTTTATTGGGCATCCGAAACATTCAGTACTTC.

The CDR3 nucleotides read TGTGCCAGCAGTGCGGACAGGGTCGGAGAGACCCAGTACTTC. Residues: CASSADRVGETQYF. V gene TRBV6-1 combines with J gene TRBJ2-5, with 8 bases lining up with TRBD1. V shed 4 bases and J 4 bases; nucleotides not matched to a gene: 5. The germline V gene encodes CDR1 MNHNS and CDR2 SASEGT. This CDR3 comprises 14 residues.

V and J are TRBV6-1 and TRBJ1-3; tentatively, D is TRBD1 (5 bases). The CDR3 is 15 residues long. V lost 7 bases and J 0 bases, leaving 13 bases between the germline ends. Germline V gene lookup returns CDR1 MNHNS and CDR2 SASEGT. The CDR3 coding sequence is TGTGCCAGCACCCGGGGACGGTCCTCTGGAAACACCATATATTTT. Protein product: CASTRGRSSGNTIYF.

Worth noting for this clone: This could be a read error, since a much larger clone is one nucleotide away. Other DNA sequences from this sample encode an identical CDR3 as well. V gene TRBV7-6 combines with J gene TRBJ1-1; D is undetermined. Trimming left V 5 bases short and J 0 bases short, with 4 bases between. There are 12 residues in the CDR3. Germline-derived CDR1 and CDR2 are SGHVS and FNYEAQ. The CDR3 region has the DNA TGTGCCAGCAGCCTAATGAACACTGAAGCTTTCTTT. As protein: CASSLMNTEAFF.

The CDR3 loop is CASSPGHQYYEQYF. In DNA, the CDR3 is TGTGCCAGCTCTCCGGGACACCAATACTACGAGCAGTACTTC. The rearrangement links TRBV18 to TRBJ2-7, with D possibly matching TRBD1 (6 bases). Germline CDR1 KGHSH, CDR2 LQKENI. Deletions cut 6 bases from V and 3 bases from J, with 15 bases between. The CDR3 has 14 amino acids.

This clone has a handful of counts. This sequence joins TRBV10-3 and TRBJ1-2; D is perhaps TRBD1 (5 bases). This CDR3 is built from 14 residues. The V end was cut by 0 bases, the J end by 4 bases, with 9 bases between. Germline values: CDR1 ENHRY, CDR2 SYGVKD. In DNA, the CDR3 is TGTGCCATCAGTGAGTCGTCGGGGACCTATGGCTACACCTTC. Its protein is CAISESSGTYGYTF.

The chain has TRBV6-1 and TRBJ2-1; D could derive from TRBD1 or TRBD2 (5 bases each). Germline assignment: CDR1 MNHNS and CDR2 SASEGT. CDR3 length: 16 amino acids. Trimming took 0 bases from V and 0 from J, leaving 9 bases between them. CDR3 in amino acids: CASSEAWGSSYNEQFF. As DNA, the CDR3 is TGTGCCAGCAGTGAAGCCTGGGGGAGCTCCTACAATGAGCAGTTCTTC.

The chain links TRBV9 to TRBJ1-2; the D gene is possibly TRBD1 (5 bases). Germline CDR1 and CDR2: SGDLS and YYNGEE. Trimming removed 0 bases at V and 4 bases at J, with 13 bases between. CDR3 length: 15 residues. The CDR3: CASSVGPGAGYGYTF. CDR3 bases: TGTGCCAGCAGCGTAGGCCCCGGGGCCGGCTATGGCTACACCTTC.

The rearrangement joins TRBV6-1 to TRBJ2-5, with 11 nucleotides matching TRBD2. This CDR3 spans 15 amino acids. Germline CDR1 and CDR2: MNHNS and SASEGT. Trimming cost V 8 bases and J 1 base; bases outside gene matches: 6. CDR3 bases: TGTGCCAGCGCTCTAGCGGGAGGCTTCCAAGAGACCCAGTACTTC. Amino acid sequence: CASALAGGFQETQYF.

This clone was seen just once. This chain joins TRBV7-2 and TRBJ2-5; D unresolved. The assigned J gene may be wrong: the sequence end matches TRBJ2-7 better. CDR3 length: 16 amino acids. Germline values: CDR1 SGHTA, CDR2 FQGNSA. The CDR3 nucleotides are TGTGCCAGCAGCTTGACGGGTGGAGATGGTCGCTACGAGCAGTACTTC. Its protein product is CASSLTGGDGRYEQYF.

The chain employs TRBV10-3 and TRBJ2-3, with 7 bases fitting TRBD1. Germline lookup yields CDR1 ENHRY and CDR2 SYGVKD. This CDR3 comprises 12 residues. Trimming at V came to 11 bases and at J to 5 bases, leaving 7 bases not matched to a gene. The CDR3 sequence: CACRQGEDTQYF. DNA of the CDR3: TGTGCCTGCCGACAGGGCGAAGATACGCAGTATTTT.

The chain has TRBV5-1 and TRBJ2-3; D not resolved. In germline, CDR1 is SGHRS, CDR2 YFSETQ. Trimming pared 0 bases from V and 2 bases from J, leaving 10 bases between. The CDR3 covers 15 residues. The CDR3 DNA sequence: TGCGCCAGCAGCTTGGCCAGTGGCCTCACAGATACGCAGTATTTT. Its protein is CASSLASGLTDTQYF.

The V call is TRBV5-4, the J call TRBJ2-7; 7 bases are a match to TRBD1. J gave up 1 base and V 4 bases, and 8 bases lay outside the gene matches. This CDR3 comprises 15 residues. The germline CDR1 and CDR2 sequences are SGHNT and YYREEE (reference sequence). CDR3: CASSRTGKISYEQYF. In DNA form, the CDR3 reads TGTGCCAGCAGCCGGACAGGAAAAATTTCCTACGAGCAGTACTTC.

The CDR3 sequence: CATSRGTSDSETQYF. DNA for the CDR3: TGTGCCACCAGCAGAGGGACTAGCGATTCAGAGACCCAGTACTTC. The chain employs TRBV15 and TRBJ2-5; 9 nucleotides agree with TRBD2. Trimming at V came to 1 base and at J to 4 bases, leaving 4 bases not matched to a gene. This CDR3 has 15 amino acids. Per the germline V gene, CDR1 is LNHNV and CDR2 is YYDKDF (reference sequence).

DNA for the CDR3: TGTGCCAGCAGTTTGTCCGGCTCTGGGGCCAACGTCCTGACTTTC. The encoded protein is CASSLSGSGANVLTF. The chain recombines TRBV28 with TRBJ2-6; no definite D call. Trimming cost V 3 bases and J 0 bases, with 6 bases left between them. Germline CDR1 reads MDHEN; CDR2 reads SYDVKM. This CDR3 is built from 15 residues.

J is TRBJ2-7 and V is TRBV29-1; D remains unclear. V dropped 4 bases and J dropped 7 bases, with 11 bases sitting between them. CDR1 and CDR2 (germline): SQVTM, ANQGSEA. The CDR3 is 11 amino acids. CDR3 amino acids: CSVVVQFEQYF. CDR3 sequence (DNA): TGCAGCGTTGTAGTTCAGTTTGAGCAGTACTTC.

This clone was found a few times. The V call is TRBV6-6, the J call TRBJ1-6; weak D call: TRBD1 (6 bases). This CDR3 contains 14 residues. CDR1 and CDR2 (germline): MNHNY, SVGAGI (reference sequence). Trimming stripped 6 bases from V and 9 bases from J, with 15 bases between. CDR3 coding DNA: TGTGCCAGCAGGGATCAGGGGCTTAGTTCACCCCTCCACTTT. This encodes CASRDQGLSSPLHF.

CDR3 bases: TGCGCCAGCAGCTTGGTCCCATGGGGTGAGCAGTTCTTC. This sequence encodes CASSLVPWGEQFF. This rearrangement joins TRBV5-1 to TRBJ2-1; the D is unclear. Germline CDR1 is SGHRS and CDR2 is YFSETQ. Trimming pared 0 bases from V and 9 bases from J, leaving 10 bases between. The CDR3 runs to 13 residues.

This clone was found a few times. The chain links TRBV7-6 to TRBJ2-3; D ambiguous. V gave up 5 bases and J gave up 2 bases, with 17 bases separating them. CDR3 length: 16 amino acids. Germline CDR1 SGHVS, CDR2 FNYEAQ. CDR3 bases: TGTGCCAGCAGCCAACTCCGGCCAGCCTTCACAGATACGCAGTATTTT. Translating it yields CASSQLRPAFTDTQYF. The whole variable domain, remainder taken from reference TRBV7-6 and TRBJ2-3, is GAGVSQSPRYKVTKRGQDVALRCDPISGHVSLYWYRQALGQGPEFLTYFNYEAQQDKSGLPNDRFSAERPEGSISTLTIQRTEQRDSAMYRCASSQLRPAFTDTQYFGPGTRLTVL.

The chain links TRBV6-1 to TRBJ2-3; D possibly uses TRBD1 or TRBD2 (5 bases each). V was trimmed by 4 bases and J by 8 bases, leaving 16 bases between them. Looked up from germline, CDR1 is MNHNS and CDR2 is SASEGT. This CDR3 is 14 amino acids long. This CDR3 reads CASSVGTGQGTQYF. CDR3 DNA sequence: TGTGCCAGCAGTGTGGGGACGGGTCAGGGTACGCAGTATTTT.

This clone was seen just once. The genes are TRBV10-3 and TRBJ1-1; TRBD1 is a possible D gene (6 bases). Trimming cost V 6 bases and J 4 bases, with 12 bases left between them. Germline V gives CDR1 ENHRY, CDR2 SYGVKD. This CDR3 is built from 13 residues. The CDR3 DNA follows: TGTGCCATCAGACCGGACAGTCCCACTGAAGCTTTCTTT. This encodes CAIRPDSPTEAFF.